A selection of T cell receptor beta chains follows, all from one sample in a study of cytomegalovirus exposure and HLA in healthy donors. Libraries were prepared by immunoSEQ multiplex PCR; TCRdb keeps only in-frame clonotypes and omits some of them. The sample contains about 190,000 clones, roughly 73% of which appear only once. Material for sequencing was PBMCs. Receptors originate from a woman aged 30 to 39 in good health and CMV-seropositive. CDR3s include the opening cysteine and the closing phenylalanine or tryptophan. The D gene is left open where the match is weak. Rows give clone size only sometimes, using once, few, many, or a class for an expanded clone.

NA | NA | TRBJ2-1 | TRBV28 | TGTGCCAGCAGTTTTCGTGGGAGCTCCTACAATGAGCAGTTCTTC | CASSFRGSSYNEQFF
NA | NA | TRBJ2-3 | TRBV5-1 | TGCGCCAGCAGCCCGGACACCCCCACAGATACGCAGTATTTT | CASSPDTPTDTQYF
once | NA | TRBJ1-2 | TRBV20-1 | TGCAGTGAGGGCGGGACGTATGGCTACACCTTC | CSEGGTYGYTF
few | NA | TRBJ1-4 | TRBV6-6 | TGTGCCAGCATGCGGCCTAATGAAAAACTGTTTTTT | CASMRPNEKLFF
NA | TRBD1 | TRBJ1-3 | TRBV7-8 | TGTGCCAGCAGCTTCGCTGGACAGGGGGCCGGAAACACCATATATTTT | CASSFAGQGAGNTIYF
few | TRBD2 | TRBJ2-2 | TRBV6-5 | TGTGCCAGCAGTTACTGGCGGGGGGGCCACGGGGAGCTGTTTTTT | CASSYWRGGHGELFF
NA | TRBD1 | TRBJ1-2 | TRBV2 | TGTGCCAGCAGGGAAGGACAGGGGACTTATGGCTACACCTTC | CASREGQGTYGYTF
NA | NA | TRBJ2-5 | TRBV28 | TGTGCCAGCACCCTCCCAGGAAGAGAGACCCAGTACTTC | CASTLPGRETQYF
NA | NA | TRBJ2-6 | TRBV6-4 | TGTGCCAGCAGCCTCACAGGGCTGAGCTCTGGGGCCAACGTCCTGACTTTC | CASSLTGLSSGANVLTF
NA | TRBD1 | TRBJ2-5 | TRBV28 | TGTGCCAGCAGTGTATCCGGGACAGCTCCCGGGACCCAGTACTTC | CASSVSGTAPGTQYF
NA | NA | TRBJ1-1 | TRBV7-2 | TGTGCCAGCAGCCCCGGACAGTTGAACACTGAAGCTTTCTTT | CASSPGQLNTEAFF
NA | TRBD1 | TRBJ2-7 | TRBV5-8 | TGTGCCAGCAGCGAGAGACAGGGGCGCCACGAGCAGTACTTC | CASSERQGRHEQYF
NA | NA | TRBJ2-7 | TRBV5-8 | TGTGCCAGCAGCCCGACTCGGGACAACTCCTACGAGCAGTACTTC | CASSPTRDNSYEQYF
NA | NA | TRBJ2-7 | TRBV18 | TGTGCCAGCTCAACTGGGCAGGGTTACGAGCAGTACTTC | CASSTGQGYEQYF
NA | NA | TRBJ2-5 | TRBV28 | TGTGCCAGCAGTTCCCCCCCTGCAGGGTTGGGGGAGACCCAGTACTTC | CASSSPPAGLGETQYF
NA | TRBD1 | TRBJ1-2 | TRBV4-2 | TGTGCCAGCAGCCAACTCTTACAGGGCCCCAGGTCAGGGGGCTATGGCTACACCTTC | CASSQLLQGPRSGGYGYTF
NA | NA | TRBJ1-1 | TRBV5-4 | TGTGCCAGCAGCTTGTCGCTAGGAACTGAAGCTTTCTTT | CASSLSLGTEAFF
NA | NA | TRBJ1-6 | TRBV7-9 | TGTGCCAGCAGTCTTAAAAAATCACCCCTCCACTTT | CASSLKKSPLHF
NA | TRBD1 | TRBJ2-5 | TRBV9 | TGTGCCAGCACACCAACAGGGGTTGTCCAAGAGACCCAGTACTTC | CASTPTGVVQETQYF
NA | NA | TRBJ1-2 | TRBV5-4 | TGTGCCAGCAGCCCGGACTCCTCTGTTCCCTATGGCTACACCTTC | CASSPDSSVPYGYTF
NA | NA | TRBJ1-2 | TRBV7-9 | TGTGCCAGCAGGGCATTAGAGGGAGCAACTCAATATGGCTACACCTTC | CASRALEGATQYGYTF
once | TRBD1 | TRBJ1-4 | TRBV28 | TGTGCCAGCAGACGCTCGGACAGGGTTTCTGAAAAACTGTTTTTT | CASRRSDRVSEKLFF
NA | TRBD1 | TRBJ2-3 | TRBV9 | TGTGCCAGCAGCGTAGCGACAGGGCTGACAGATACGCAGTATTTT | CASSVATGLTDTQYF
NA | TRBD1 | TRBJ2-7 | TRBV6-1 | TGTGCCACCAACAGGGGCTACGAGCAGTACTTC | CATNRGYEQYF
NA | TRBD1 | TRBJ2-7 | TRBV7-8 | TGTGCCAGCAGCTCGGGTCGGACAGGGAGTAAATACGAGCAGTACTTC | CASSSGRTGSKYEQYF
NA | NA | TRBJ2-7 | TRBV7-2 | TGTGCCAGCAGCTTAGTGATTCGGGAGCAGTACTTC | CASSLVIREQYF
NA | TRBD1 | TRBJ2-5 | TRBV2 | TGTGCCAGCAGACAAAGGGACAGGGTTGGAGAGACCCAGTACTTC | CASRQRDRVGETQYF
once | TRBD1 | TRBJ1-2 | TRBV30 | TGTGCCTGGAGCACAACAGGGGGACCTAATGGCTACACCTTC | CAWSTTGGPNGYTF
NA | NA | TRBJ1-2 | TRBV10-2 | TGCGCCAGCACCCCTGACAGAAACTATGGCTACACCTTC | CASTPDRNYGYTF
NA | NA | TRBJ2-7 | TRBV6-5 | TGTGCCAGCACCGAGCCGGGTTCCTACGAGCAGTACTTC | CASTEPGSYEQYF
NA | TRBD1 | TRBJ2-5 | TRBV18 | TGTGCCAGCTCATCGGGACAGGGGGCCCAAGAGACCCAGTACTTC | CASSSGQGAQETQYF
NA | TRBD1 | TRBJ1-5 | TRBV15 | TGTGCCACCAGCAGAACCGACAGGGGGGCTCAGCCCCAGCATTTT | CATSRTDRGAQPQHF
NA | NA | TRBJ1-5 | TRBV28 | TGTGCCAGCAGCATCCCGGACATTCACCAGCTCGATAGCAATCAGCCCCAGCATTTT | CASSIPDIHQLDSNQPQHF
NA | NA | TRBJ1-1 | TRBV28 | TGTGCCAGCAGTCCCCCCCAGGAGGCTGAAGCTTTCTTT | CASSPPQEAEAFF
few | NA | TRBJ2-2 | TRBV28 | TGTGCCAGCAGTCCCCAATCCACCGGGGAGCTGTTTTTT | CASSPQSTGELFF
NA | NA | TRBJ1-6 | TRBV28 | TGTGCCAGCACCAACTCTGTTTTCGGTTCACCCCTCCACTTT | CASTNSVFGSPLHF
NA | TRBD1 | TRBJ1-6 | TRBV9 | TGTGCCAGCAGCGAAAATACGGACAGGAGCGGTTCACCCCTCCACTTT | CASSENTDRSGSPLHF
NA | TRBD1 | TRBJ2-4 | TRBV18 | TGTGCCAGCTCACCACCGGGACAGGGGACAAACATTCAGTACTTC | CASSPPGQGTNIQYF
NA | TRBD1 | TRBJ2-7 | TRBV6-5 | TGTGCCAGCCAGGGGGACTCCTACGAGCAGTACTTC | CASQGDSYEQYF
NA | TRBD1 | TRBJ1-5 | TRBV10-1 | TGCGCCAGCAGTGAAGGGACAGGGGGTAATCAGCCCCAGCATTTT | CASSEGTGGNQPQHF